The rows below give T cell receptor beta chains drawn from one sample of a study of blood T cell repertoires in COVID-19. Method: immunoSEQ multiplex PCR; TCRdb's copy keeps in-frame clones and lacks some. The table has a few hundred thousand clones, roughly 90% seen once. The sequencing sample was made of PBMCs or T cells enriched from blood (not recorded which). Every receptor here comes from a woman in her thirties who had recovered from COVID-19. Each CDR3 is given with its conserved first and last residue. D genes are given only for firm matches. Rows may omit the clone size; those that give it use once, few, many or a size class.

clone_size: .
cdr3_length: 13
v_call: TRBV12-3/TRBV12-4
d_call: .
j_call: TRBJ1-5
cdr3_aa: CASSLRVEQPQHF
cdr3_nt: TGTGCCAGCAGTTTGCGGGTAGAACAGCCCCAGCATTTT

clone_size: .
cdr3_length: 14
v_call: TRBV30
d_call: .
j_call: TRBJ1-4
cdr3_aa: CAWSSLRAGPKLFF
cdr3_nt: TGTGCCTGGAGTTCCCTCAGGGCTGGACCGAAACTGTTTTTT

clone_size: .
cdr3_length: 16
v_call: TRBV19
d_call: .
j_call: TRBJ1-1
cdr3_aa: CASRNKQGWANTEAFF
cdr3_nt: TGTGCCAGTAGGAACAAACAGGGTTGGGCGAACACTGAAGCTTTCTTT

clone_size: .
cdr3_length: 12
v_call: TRBV5-1
d_call: .
j_call: TRBJ2-3
cdr3_aa: CASSLEGDTQYF
cdr3_nt: TGCGCCAGCAGCTTGGAGGGGGATACGCAGTATTTT

clone_size: .
cdr3_length: 12
v_call: TRBV24-1
d_call: .
j_call: TRBJ2-1
cdr3_aa: CATSQIGNEQFF
cdr3_nt: TGTGCCACCAGCCAAATCGGGAATGAGCAGTTCTTC

clone_size: .
cdr3_length: 16
v_call: TRBV6-5
d_call: .
j_call: TRBJ1-6
cdr3_aa: CASSYGPPRDDSPFHF
cdr3_nt: TGTGCCAGCAGTTACGGGCCCCCTCGGGATGATTCACCCTTCCACTTT

clone_size: .
cdr3_length: 17
v_call: TRBV11-2
d_call: .
j_call: TRBJ2-3
cdr3_aa: CASSVGLPIEYTDTQYF
cdr3_nt: TGTGCCAGCAGCGTGGGACTCCCGATCGAATACACAGATACGCAGTATTTT

clone_size: .
cdr3_length: 16
v_call: TRBV24-1
d_call: TRBD1
j_call: TRBJ1-1
cdr3_aa: CATSDSFGQGNTEAFF
cdr3_nt: TGTGCCACCAGTGATTCCTTCGGACAGGGGAATACTGAAGCTTTCTTT

clone_size: .
cdr3_length: 15
v_call: TRBV5-1
d_call: TRBD2
j_call: TRBJ2-5
cdr3_aa: CASSFSEREIETQYF
cdr3_nt: TGCGCCAGCAGCTTTTCGGAGCGGGAAATAGAGACCCAGTACTTC

clone_size: .
cdr3_length: 13
v_call: TRBV6-1
d_call: TRBD2
j_call: TRBJ2-2
cdr3_aa: CASIASGAGELFF
cdr3_nt: TGTGCCAGCATTGCCAGCGGGGCCGGGGAGCTGTTTTTT

clone_size: .
cdr3_length: 18
v_call: TRBV19
d_call: TRBD2
j_call: TRBJ2-3
cdr3_aa: CASSIRGSSGRNTDTQYF
cdr3_nt: TGTGCCAGTAGTATTAGAGGGAGTAGCGGGAGGAACACAGATACGCAGTATTTT

clone_size: few
cdr3_length: 14
v_call: TRBV6-5
d_call: TRBD1
j_call: TRBJ1-2
cdr3_aa: CASRGQGAGYGYTF
cdr3_nt: TGTGCCAGCAGGGGACAGGGGGCGGGGTATGGCTACACCTTC

clone_size: .
cdr3_length: 13
v_call: TRBV7-9
d_call: .
j_call: TRBJ1-2
cdr3_aa: CASSEQGLDGYTF
cdr3_nt: TGTGCCAGCAGCGAACAGGGTTTGGATGGCTACACCTTC

clone_size: .
cdr3_length: 14
v_call: TRBV3-1/TRBV3-2
d_call: .
j_call: TRBJ1-2
cdr3_aa: CASSPSGGYYGYTF
cdr3_nt: TGTGCCAGCAGCCCCTCCGGGGGGTACTATGGCTACACCTTC

clone_size: .
cdr3_length: 14
v_call: TRBV4-1
d_call: .
j_call: TRBJ1-6
cdr3_aa: CASSETRYNSPLHF
cdr3_nt: TGCGCCAGCAGCGAGACACGATATAATTCACCCCTCCACTTT

clone_size: once
cdr3_length: 12
v_call: TRBV28
d_call: .
j_call: TRBJ2-1
cdr3_aa: CASSLEHNEQFF
cdr3_nt: TGTGCCAGCAGTTTAGAGCACAATGAGCAGTTCTTC

clone_size: .
cdr3_length: 15
v_call: TRBV5-1
d_call: TRBD2
j_call: TRBJ2-1
cdr3_aa: CASSPGLAGNNEQFF
cdr3_nt: TGCGCCAGCAGCCCGGGACTAGCGGGGAACAATGAGCAGTTCTTC

clone_size: .
cdr3_length: 13
v_call: TRBV19
d_call: .
j_call: TRBJ1-2
cdr3_aa: CASSDSGAYGYTF
cdr3_nt: TGTGCCAGTAGCGATTCAGGGGCCTATGGCTACACCTTC

clone_size: once
cdr3_length: 15
v_call: TRBV5-4
d_call: TRBD1
j_call: TRBJ2-5
cdr3_aa: CASSLRTGAQETQYF
cdr3_nt: TGTGCCAGCAGCTTGAGGACAGGGGCGCAAGAGACCCAGTACTTC

clone_size: .
cdr3_length: 14
v_call: TRBV2
d_call: .
j_call: TRBJ1-6
cdr3_aa: CASSDQGGNSPLHF
cdr3_nt: TGTGCCAGCAGTGATCAGGGAGGTAATTCACCCCTCCACTTT

clone_size: once
cdr3_length: 16
v_call: TRBV19
d_call: .
j_call: TRBJ1-1
cdr3_aa: CASSSARTGRNTEAFF
cdr3_nt: TGTGCCAGTAGTTCAGCCCGGACGGGGAGAAACACTGAAGCTTTCTTT

clone_size: .
cdr3_length: 15
v_call: TRBV5-4
d_call: TRBD2
j_call: TRBJ2-1
cdr3_aa: CASSPSSGGYNEQFF
cdr3_nt: TGTGCCAGCAGCCCATCTAGCGGGGGCTACAATGAGCAGTTCTTC

clone_size: once
cdr3_length: 16
v_call: TRBV6-1
d_call: .
j_call: TRBJ1-3
cdr3_aa: CASSEGAGSSGNTIYF
cdr3_nt: TGTGCCAGCAGTGAAGGCGCAGGGTCCTCTGGAAACACCATATATTTT

clone_size: .
cdr3_length: 14
v_call: TRBV4-1
d_call: TRBD1
j_call: TRBJ1-1
cdr3_aa: CASSFRDRVTEAFF
cdr3_nt: TGCGCCAGCAGCTTCCGGGACAGAGTCACTGAAGCTTTCTTT

clone_size: few
cdr3_length: 18
v_call: TRBV30
d_call: TRBD2
j_call: TRBJ2-3
cdr3_aa: CAWSAGTSGGPSTDTQYF
cdr3_nt: TGTGCCTGGAGTGCAGGGACTAGCGGGGGTCCGTCCACAGATACGCAGTATTTT

clone_size: .
cdr3_length: 14
v_call: TRBV7-2
d_call: TRBD1
j_call: TRBJ2-1
cdr3_aa: CASSLGTAYNEQFF
cdr3_nt: TGTGCCAGCAGCCTCGGGACAGCCTACAATGAGCAGTTCTTC

clone_size: .
cdr3_length: 13
v_call: TRBV2
d_call: .
j_call: TRBJ1-6
cdr3_aa: CASSVLGNSPLHF
cdr3_nt: TGTGCCAGCAGTGTTCTAGGAAATTCACCCCTCCACTTT

clone_size: .
cdr3_length: 14
v_call: TRBV11-2
d_call: TRBD2
j_call: TRBJ2-7
cdr3_aa: CASSSTGLKYEQYF
cdr3_nt: TGTGCCAGCAGCTCTACGGGACTAAAGTACGAGCAGTACTTC

clone_size: .
cdr3_length: 13
v_call: TRBV19
d_call: TRBD1
j_call: TRBJ1-2
cdr3_aa: CASSDVSSGTGLF
cdr3_nt: TGTGCCAGTAGTGACGTCTCTTCCGGGACAGGATTGTTC

clone_size: .
cdr3_length: 16
v_call: TRBV7-9
d_call: TRBD2
j_call: TRBJ2-1
cdr3_aa: CASSYPGLAAHNEQFF
cdr3_nt: TGTGCCAGCAGCTATCCGGGACTAGCGGCCCACAATGAGCAGTTCTTC

clone_size: .
cdr3_length: 14
v_call: TRBV27
d_call: TRBD1
j_call: TRBJ1-1
cdr3_aa: CASSTQGIFTEAFF
cdr3_nt: TGTGCCAGCAGTACACAGGGGATTTTCACTGAAGCTTTCTTT

clone_size: once
cdr3_length: 16
v_call: TRBV18
d_call: TRBD2
j_call: TRBJ2-3
cdr3_aa: CASSSGTSGKVDTQYF
cdr3_nt: TGTGCCAGCTCATCAGGGACTAGCGGGAAGGTGGATACGCAGTATTTT

clone_size: .
cdr3_length: 11
v_call: TRBV6-5
d_call: .
j_call: TRBJ2-7
cdr3_aa: CASSGGGEQYF
cdr3_nt: TGTGCCAGCAGCGGTGGTGGCGAGCAGTACTTC

clone_size: .
cdr3_length: 14
v_call: TRBV15
d_call: TRBD1
j_call: TRBJ1-1
cdr3_aa: CATSRRGQHTEAFF
cdr3_nt: TGTGCCACCAGCAGAAGGGGACAGCACACTGAAGCTTTCTTT

clone_size: .
cdr3_length: 16
v_call: TRBV2
d_call: TRBD2
j_call: TRBJ2-1
cdr3_aa: CASSAFGGLAGNEQFF
cdr3_nt: TGTGCCAGCAGCGCCTTTGGGGGACTAGCTGGCAATGAGCAGTTCTTC

clone_size: .
cdr3_length: 16
v_call: TRBV7-8
d_call: TRBD1
j_call: TRBJ1-5
cdr3_aa: CASSSYRDRGNQPQHF
cdr3_nt: TGTGCCAGCAGCTCGTACCGGGACAGAGGCAATCAGCCCCAGCATTTT

clone_size: .
cdr3_length: 18
v_call: TRBV2
d_call: .
j_call: TRBJ2-3
cdr3_aa: CASSEGFGAGTSTDTQYF
cdr3_nt: TGTGCCAGCAGTGAGGGGTTCGGTGCGGGCACCAGCACAGATACGCAGTATTTT

clone_size: .
cdr3_length: 13
v_call: TRBV6-5
d_call: TRBD2
j_call: TRBJ2-7
cdr3_aa: CARIRLAVYEQYF
cdr3_nt: TGTGCCAGGATAAGACTAGCGGTGTACGAGCAGTACTTC

clone_size: .
cdr3_length: 14
v_call: TRBV3-1/TRBV3-2
d_call: TRBD1
j_call: TRBJ1-2
cdr3_aa: CASSPPGQHVGYTF
cdr3_nt: TGTGCCAGCAGCCCGCCGGGACAGCATGTTGGCTACACCTTC

clone_size: .
cdr3_length: 16
v_call: TRBV18
d_call: .
j_call: TRBJ1-2
cdr3_aa: CASSPFDPETNYGYTF
cdr3_nt: TGTGCCAGCTCACCCTTTGATCCGGAGACTAACTATGGCTACACCTTC

clone_size: .
cdr3_length: 12
v_call: TRBV29-1
d_call: TRBD1
j_call: TRBJ1-2
cdr3_aa: CSVSDREYGYTF
cdr3_nt: TGCAGCGTGTCCGACAGGGAGTATGGCTACACCTTC

clone_size: .
cdr3_length: 16
v_call: TRBV11-2
d_call: .
j_call: TRBJ1-2
cdr3_aa: CASSLVRDGGVYGYTF
cdr3_nt: TGTGCCAGCAGCTTAGTCCGGGATGGAGGGGTCTATGGCTACACCTTC

clone_size: .
cdr3_length: 13
v_call: TRBV9
d_call: TRBD1
j_call: TRBJ2-7
cdr3_aa: CASSVAGGSEQYF
cdr3_nt: TGTGCCAGCAGCGTGGCAGGGGGCAGCGAGCAGTACTTC

clone_size: .
cdr3_length: 17
v_call: TRBV2
d_call: TRBD1
j_call: TRBJ1-1
cdr3_aa: CASNGRQGRSWDTEAFF
cdr3_nt: TGTGCCAGCAACGGTAGACAGGGTAGGTCGTGGGACACTGAAGCTTTCTTT

clone_size: .
cdr3_length: 14
v_call: TRBV5-1
d_call: .
j_call: TRBJ1-3
cdr3_aa: CASSQGFDGNTIYF
cdr3_nt: TGCGCCAGCTCACAGGGTTTTGATGGAAACACCATATATTTT

clone_size: .
cdr3_length: 14
v_call: TRBV18
d_call: .
j_call: TRBJ1-1
cdr3_aa: CASSPLGGNTEAFF
cdr3_nt: TGTGCCAGCTCACCACTGGGAGGGAACACTGAAGCTTTCTTT

clone_size: .
cdr3_length: 15
v_call: TRBV21-1
d_call: .
j_call: TRBJ1-2
cdr3_aa: CASSRSPLGLYGYTF
cdr3_nt: TGTGCCAGCAGCAGATCCCCTCTGGGACTCTATGGCTACACCTTC

clone_size: .
cdr3_length: 13
v_call: TRBV7-9
d_call: .
j_call: TRBJ1-1
cdr3_aa: CASSLEGNTEAFF
cdr3_nt: TGTGCCAGCAGCTTGGAGGGTAACACTGAAGCTTTCTTT

clone_size: .
cdr3_length: 15
v_call: TRBV27
d_call: TRBD1
j_call: TRBJ1-2
cdr3_aa: CASSPPGQGSRGYTF
cdr3_nt: TGTGCCAGCAGTCCCCCGGGACAGGGGTCTAGGGGCTACACCTTC

clone_size: .
cdr3_length: 14
v_call: TRBV11-2
d_call: .
j_call: TRBJ2-2
cdr3_aa: CASSLDIRDGELFF
cdr3_nt: TGTGCCAGCAGCTTAGATATCAGGGACGGGGAGCTGTTTTTT

clone_size: .
cdr3_length: 17
v_call: TRBV11-3
d_call: .
j_call: TRBJ2-1
cdr3_aa: CASSPAAKGQLDNEQFF
cdr3_nt: TGTGCCAGCAGCCCAGCAGCGAAGGGGCAGCTAGACAATGAGCAGTTCTTC

clone_size: .
cdr3_length: 12
v_call: TRBV27
d_call: .
j_call: TRBJ1-1
cdr3_aa: CASSLWSGEAFF
cdr3_nt: TGTGCCAGCAGTTTATGGTCAGGGGAAGCTTTCTTT

clone_size: .
cdr3_length: 12
v_call: TRBV27
d_call: TRBD1
j_call: TRBJ2-7
cdr3_aa: CASSFTGAEQYF
cdr3_nt: TGTGCCAGCAGTTTCACAGGGGCCGAGCAGTACTTC

clone_size: once
cdr3_length: 16
v_call: TRBV6-6
d_call: TRBD1
j_call: TRBJ2-7
cdr3_aa: CASSRTSGTGLYEQYF
cdr3_nt: TGTGCCAGCAGTCGAACCTCCGGGACAGGGCTCTACGAGCAGTACTTC

clone_size: once
cdr3_length: 15
v_call: TRBV5-1
d_call: .
j_call: TRBJ2-3
cdr3_aa: CASSLREFRTDTQYF
cdr3_nt: TGCGCCAGCAGCCTTCGGGAGTTCCGCACAGATACGCAGTATTTT

clone_size: .
cdr3_length: 16
v_call: TRBV28
d_call: .
j_call: TRBJ1-5
cdr3_aa: CASSLNQGRAYQPQHF
cdr3_nt: TGTGCCAGCAGTTTAAATCAGGGGAGGGCTTATCAGCCCCAGCATTTT

clone_size: .
cdr3_length: 16
v_call: TRBV7-9
d_call: .
j_call: TRBJ1-2
cdr3_aa: CASSLGLSDYNYGYTF
cdr3_nt: TGTGCCAGCAGCTTAGGTCTGTCGGACTACAACTATGGCTACACCTTC